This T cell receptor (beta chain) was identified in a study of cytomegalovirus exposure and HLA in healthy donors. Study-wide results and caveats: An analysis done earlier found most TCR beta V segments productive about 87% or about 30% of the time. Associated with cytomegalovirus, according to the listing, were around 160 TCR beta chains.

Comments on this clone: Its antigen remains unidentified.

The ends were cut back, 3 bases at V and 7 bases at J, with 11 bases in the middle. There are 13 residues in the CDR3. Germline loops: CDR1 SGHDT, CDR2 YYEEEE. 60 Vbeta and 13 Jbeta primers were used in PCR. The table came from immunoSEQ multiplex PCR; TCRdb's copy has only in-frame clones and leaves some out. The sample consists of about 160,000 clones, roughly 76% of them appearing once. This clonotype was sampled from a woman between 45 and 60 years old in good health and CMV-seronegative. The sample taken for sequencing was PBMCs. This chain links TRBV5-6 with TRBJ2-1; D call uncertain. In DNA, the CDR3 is TGTGCCAGCAGCTCTGGGCCTCCAAATGAGCAGTTCTTC. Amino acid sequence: CASSSGPPNEQFF.